These 26 T cell receptor beta chains originate from one sample sequenced in a study of CXCR3-negative and CXCR3-positive naive CD8 T cells. Notes on the study in general: CXCR3-expressing naive cells carried TRB CDR3s more hydrophobic than those of CXCR3-negative naive cells.

Their cognate antigens are unknown. 5' RACE with UMI labels generated the TRB cDNA libraries. TCRdb reanalyzed the 5' RACE reads, giving one entry per CDR3 protein sequence and no DNA. The specimen's table records around 140,000 distinct CDR3 sequences. Sequenced material: naive CXCR3+ CD8+ T cells from blood. Subset denoted: CD45RO-CCR7+CD27+CD95- naive CD8+ T cells expressing CXCR3 (TNR3+). The origin of the receptors is a human donor in good health. Some clones in this sample may be carry-over from other donors' samples.

This chain joins TRBV3-1 and TRBJ1-1. This CDR3 is built from 18 residues. In germline, CDR1 is LGHDT, CDR2 YNNKEL (reference sequence). CDR3: CASTQWDSPERLNTEAFF.

The chain couples TRBV28 to TRBJ1-4; TCRdb calls TRBD1, which cannot be checked without DNA. Germline V gene sequence: CDR1 MDHEN, CDR2 SYDVKM. The CDR3 runs to 14 residues. This CDR3 reads CASSPRSTNEKLFF.

The chain has TRBV7-3 and TRBJ2-7; lacking DNA, the TRBD2 call made by TCRdb goes unchecked. Germline loops: CDR1 SGHTA, CDR2 FQGTGA. This CDR3 is built from 16 residues. This CDR3 is CASSPTSGPSSYEQYF.

The chain links TRBV30 to TRBJ2-1. Germline V CDR1 and CDR2: GTSNPN, SVGIG (reference sequence). The CDR3 runs 14 residues. CDR3 sequence reads: CAWSRLLTLNEQFF.

The chain joins TRBV29-1 to TRBJ2-3; TCRdb's D call, TRBD2, is unchecked because there is no DNA. CDR1 is SQVTM, CDR2 ANQGSEA, per germline. The CDR3 spans 14 residues. The CDR3: CSGNSGEGTDTQYF.

The chain uses TRBV29-1 and TRBJ2-7; without DNA, the TCRdb call of TRBD2 cannot be checked. Germline-derived CDR1 and CDR2 are SQVTM and ANQGSEA. The CDR3 extends over 16 amino acids. CDR3 region: CSVEDQEGPLSYEQYF.

V and J are TRBV7-9 and TRBJ2-7; there is no DNA to check the TCRdb D call of TRBD2. The CDR3 extends over 14 amino acids. The germline V gene encodes CDR1 SEHNR and CDR2 FQNEAQ (reference sequence). CDR3: CASSPPATSNEQYF.

This chain connects TRBV28 to TRBJ2-1; the D call from TCRdb, TRBD2, cannot be confirmed without DNA. The CDR3 is 17 amino acids. Per the germline V gene, CDR1 is MDHEN and CDR2 is SYDVKM. CDR3 protein: CASSPMGLAGDYNEQFF.

J is TRBJ1-2 and V is TRBV4-2; without DNA, the TCRdb call of TRBD1 cannot be checked. The CDR3 consists of 15 residues. CDR1 is LGHNA and CDR2 is YNFKEQ in the germline V gene. CDR3 loop: CASSHEKTGVYGYTF.

The chain is built from TRBV4-2 and TRBJ1-1; as DNA is missing, the TRBD1 call by TCRdb cannot be tested. This CDR3 has 16 amino acids. Germline-derived CDR1 and CDR2 are LGHNA and YNFKEQ. The CDR3 sequence: CASSQDREPLGTEAFF.

V and J are TRBV13 and TRBJ1-6; TCRdb's D gene call, TRBD1, goes unchecked for lack of DNA. The germline V gene encodes CDR1 PRHDT and CDR2 FYEKMQ (reference sequence). This CDR3 has 15 residues. This CDR3 is CASSSAGARGSPLHF.

V and J are TRBV7-2 and TRBJ2-7; the D call from TCRdb, TRBD2, cannot be confirmed without DNA. Germline lookup yields CDR1 SGHTA and CDR2 FQGNSA. The CDR3 totals 13 residues. The CDR3 protein is CASSLLATYEQYF.

The chain is built from TRBV7-9 and TRBJ1-2; TCRdb's D gene call, TRBD1, goes unchecked for lack of DNA. Looked up from germline, CDR1 is SEHNR and CDR2 is FQNEAQ (reference sequence). This CDR3 region has 14 residues. CDR3: CASSDGRGIGGYTF.

CDR3 in amino acids: CASSPTYGSSYNEQFF. V gene TRBV9 combines with J gene TRBJ2-1. CDR3 length: 16 residues. Per the germline V gene, CDR1 is SGDLS and CDR2 is YYNGEE.

The chain is built from TRBV15 and TRBJ1-2; TCRdb picks TRBD1, but there is no DNA to check that call. This CDR3 region has 14 residues. The germline CDR1 and CDR2 sequences are LNHNV and YYDKDF (reference sequence). The CDR3 here is CATSITGGTYGYTF.

The chain is built from TRBV7-8 and TRBJ2-5; TCRdb selects TRBD2, and the lack of DNA leaves this call unchecked. This CDR3 is built from 14 residues. In germline, CDR1 is SGHVS, CDR2 FQNEAQ. CDR3 region: CASSPSGWVETQYF.

The chain uses TRBV6-2 or TRBV6-3 and TRBJ2-7. This CDR3 comprises 13 residues. Germline V gives CDR1 MNHEY, CDR2 SVGEGT. The CDR3 region is CASSYGNSYEQYF.

The V and J genes are TRBV12-3 or TRBV12-4 and TRBJ1-1. The CDR3 runs 16 residues. CDR3 residues: CASSLWQLMTNTEAFF.

The V and J genes are TRBV29-1 and TRBJ2-3; TCRdb indicates TRBD2, and absent DNA this call remains unverified. The CDR3 sequence is 18 residues long. The germline V gene has CDR1 SQVTM and CDR2 ANQGSEA. The CDR3 here is CSVGGTSGRADSADTQYF.

The rearrangement uses TRBV19 and TRBJ2-1; checking the TCRdb D call of TRBD1 is not possible without DNA. The CDR3 has 14 residues. Germline V CDR1 and CDR2: LNHDA, SQIVND (reference sequence). CDR3 amino acids: CASSPWAGNNEQLF.

The V call is TRBV5-1, the J call TRBJ2-7; TCRdb returns TRBD1, unconfirmable since there is no DNA. This CDR3 has 16 residues. In germline, CDR1 is SGHRS, CDR2 YFSETQ. The CDR3 sequence: CASSSGSGTDSYEQYF.

The V gene is TRBV9, the J gene TRBJ2-1. This CDR3 is 16 amino acids long. Germline V CDR1 and CDR2: SGDLS, YYNGEE. The CDR3 spells CASSERRTVPYNEQFF.

The chain couples TRBV10-3 to TRBJ2-7; TCRdb lists TRBD2, though no DNA is available to test this call. Germline CDR1 and CDR2: ENHRY and SYGVKD. This CDR3 contains 16 residues. The CDR3 here is CAISELEGGYIYEQYF.

The chain recombines TRBV28 with TRBJ1-5; TCRdb indicates TRBD1, and absent DNA this call remains unverified. Germline V gives CDR1 MDHEN, CDR2 SYDVKM. The CDR3 covers 15 residues. CDR3 residues: CASSRFQGSNQPQHF.

This chain joins TRBV18 and TRBJ2-3; TCRdb's D call, TRBD1, is unchecked because there is no DNA. The CDR3 sequence is 14 residues long. In germline, CDR1 is KGHSH, CDR2 LQKENI. This chain's CDR3 is CASSPRTGTDTQYF.

This chain links TRBV19 with TRBJ1-5; there is no DNA to check the TCRdb D call of TRBD1. There are 14 residues in the CDR3. From germline, CDR1 is LNHDA and CDR2 SQIVND (reference sequence). The CDR3 is CASSTATGAGPQHF. The whole variable domain, filled in from reference TRBV19 and TRBJ1-5, reads DGGITQSPKYLFRKEGQNVTLSCEQNLNHDAMYWYRQDPGQGLRLIYYSQIVNDFQKGDIAEGYSVSREKKESFPLTVTSAQKNPTAFYLCASSTATGAGPQHFGDGTRLSIL.